This is a list of T cell receptor beta chains from one sample in a study of lymphopenia after photon versus proton radiotherapy. TCRdb's copy holds only in-frame clones and misses some; the assay was immunoSEQ multiplex PCR. The table includes about 7,300 clones, roughly 89% detected once. The sample here was peripheral blood, taken from a patient treated with photon-based radiotherapy. These receptors originate from a man in his 60s with cholangiocarcinoma. The CDR3 runs from the conserved cysteine through the conserved F or W. The D gene is left open where the match is weak. Rows may omit the clone size; those that give it use once, few, many or a size class.

clone size	D gene	V gene	J gene	CDR3 protein	CDR3 DNA
NA	NA	TRBV4-1	TRBJ2-2	CASSQGHRDAGELFF	TGCGCCAGCAGCCAAGGGCACAGGGATGCCGGGGAGCTGTTTTTT
NA	TRBD2	TRBV10-2	TRBJ2-5	CASRDGGASQETQYF	TGCGCCAGCAGAGACGGGGGGGCGTCACAAGAGACCCAGTACTTC
NA	NA	TRBV11-1	TRBJ1-4	CASSFNGGALFF	TGTGCCAGCAGCTTTAACGGGGGAGCTCTGTTTTTT
NA	TRBD2	TRBV18	TRBJ2-3	CASSPSSGAIDTQYF	TGTGCCAGCTCACCGTCTAGCGGGGCGATAGATACGCAGTATTTT
NA	NA	TRBV5-1	TRBJ2-3	CASSLGDAQYF	TGCGCCAGCAGCTTGGGGGATGCGCAGTATTTT
NA	NA	TRBV5-6	TRBJ2-5	CASSLAGEHWETQYF	TGTGCCAGCAGCTTGGCCGGGGAACATTGGGAGACCCAGTACTTC
NA	NA	TRBV5-5	TRBJ2-3	CASSSYRAVGTDTQYF	TGTGCCAGCAGTTCGTACAGGGCAGTGGGCACAGATACGCAGTATTTT
NA	TRBD1	TRBV11-3	TRBJ1-2	CASPWDRTPKTANYGYTF	TGTGCCTCTCCGTGGGACAGGACCCCGAAGACCGCTAACTATGGCTACACCTTC
NA	NA	TRBV5-6	TRBJ2-2	CASSIYREPGELFF	TGTGCCAGCAGCATCTACAGGGAGCCCGGGGAGCTGTTTTTT
NA	NA	TRBV18	TRBJ1-2	CASSPEPDTSYGYTF	TGTGCCAGCTCACCAGAACCGGACACTTCCTATGGCTACACCTTC
NA	NA	TRBV19	TRBJ1-3	CASMMGAGNTIYF	TGTGCCAGTATGATGGGGGCTGGAAACACCATATATTTT
NA	NA	TRBV7-2	TRBJ2-3	CASSLEPSESDTQYF	TGTGCCAGCAGCTTAGAGCCTTCGGAGTCAGATACGCAGTATTTT
few	NA	TRBV19	TRBJ1-6	CASSPFSGGENSPLHF	TGTGCCAGTAGCCCCTTCTCCGGGGGAGAGAATTCACCCCTCCACTTT
NA	NA	TRBV25-1	TRBJ1-1	CASSGSGVNTEAFF	TGTGCCAGCAGTGGGTCAGGGGTAAACACTGAAGCTTTCTTT
NA	TRBD2	TRBV5-1	TRBJ2-7	CASSLSGTSGSNEQYF	TGCGCCAGCAGCCTATCCGGGACTAGCGGGAGTAACGAGCAGTACTTC
NA	NA	TRBV21-1	TRBJ2-7	CASSTVTGGQLYEQYF	TGTGCCAGCAGCACTGTTACAGGGGGACAACTCTACGAGCAGTACTTC
NA	NA	TRBV6-1	TRBJ2-7	CATEGRVYEQYF	TGTGCCACAGAGGGACGGGTCTACGAGCAGTACTTC
NA	NA	TRBV9	TRBJ1-3	CASSAQQGPGNTIYF	TGTGCCAGCAGCGCCCAACAGGGCCCTGGAAACACCATATATTTT
NA	NA	TRBV7-2	TRBJ2-3	CASSLGGTSTDTQYF	TGTGCCAGCAGCTTAGGCGGGACTAGCACAGATACGCAGTATTTT
NA	TRBD1	TRBV11-2	TRBJ1-2	CASSLAPRGYGYTF	TGTGCCAGCAGCTTAGCCCCCAGGGGGTATGGCTACACCTTC
NA	TRBD2	TRBV10-3	TRBJ2-3	CAIMPAQGLAGGPVADTQYF	TGTGCCATCATGCCCGCCCAGGGACTAGCGGGGGGGCCCGTCGCAGATACGCAGTATTTT
NA	NA	TRBV5-1	TRBJ2-5	CASSPGSRRAIQETQYF	TGCGCCAGCAGCCCCGGAAGCCGACGGGCCATACAAGAGACCCAGTACTTC
NA	NA	TRBV11-1	TRBJ1-1	CASSSLRDRRMNTEAFF	TGTGCCAGCAGCTCACTCCGGGACCGACGCATGAACACTGAAGCTTTCTTT
NA	NA	TRBV29-1	TRBJ2-5	CSVEGLRKETQYF	TGCAGCGTTGAAGGACTCAGAAAAGAGACCCAGTACTTC
NA	NA	TRBV27	TRBJ2-7	CASSLSDPAYAYEQYF	TGTGCCAGCAGTTTATCGGACCCGGCGTATGCCTACGAGCAGTACTTC
NA	NA	TRBV19	TRBJ1-2	CASSNQRGYGYTF	TGTGCCAGTAGTAATCAGAGAGGGTATGGCTACACCTTC
NA	NA	TRBV10-2	TRBJ2-3	CASSEQGTDTQYF	TGCGCCAGCAGTGAGCAGGGCACAGATACGCAGTATTTT
NA	NA	TRBV7-2	TRBJ1-2	CASTPAVFYGYTF	TGTGCCAGCACCCCCGCTGTCTTCTATGGCTACACCTTC
NA	TRBD2	TRBV4-2	TRBJ2-1	CASSQDWRGGDEQFF	TGTGCCAGCAGCCAAGATTGGCGGGGAGGGGATGAGCAGTTCTTC
NA	NA	TRBV6-5	TRBJ1-1	CATTRGGTEAFF	TGTGCCACCACCCGCGGGGGCACTGAAGCTTTCTTT
NA	NA	TRBV19	TRBJ2-3	CASSARFKAGGQYF	TGTGCCAGTAGTGCCCGATTCAAAGCGGGTGGGCAGTATTTT
once	NA	TRBV14	TRBJ2-1	CASSQFGGTTYNEQFF	TGTGCCAGCAGCCAATTCGGCGGGACCACGTACAATGAGCAGTTCTTC
NA	TRBD1	TRBV12-5	TRBJ2-7	CASGLDRGHYEQYF	TGTGCTAGTGGACTGGACAGGGGGCACTACGAGCAGTACTTC
NA	NA	TRBV9	TRBJ1-4	CASSSGAPGEKLFF	TGTGCCAGCAGTTCCGGGGCCCCAGGGGAAAAACTGTTTTTT
NA	NA	TRBV11-2	TRBJ2-5	CASSELSWIIVDETQYF	TGTGCCAGCAGTGAGTTGTCATGGATCATCGTCGACGAGACCCAGTACTTC
NA	TRBD1	TRBV18	TRBJ1-1	CASSPRRTGARAEATEAFF	TGTGCCAGCTCACCAAGAAGGACAGGGGCCAGAGCTGAGGCCACTGAAGCTTTCTTT
NA	TRBD2	TRBV5-1	TRBJ2-3	CASSGQRGSTDTQYF	TGCGCCAGCAGTGGCCAGCGGGGAAGCACAGATACGCAGTATTTT
NA	TRBD1	TRBV15	TRBJ2-3	CATSRGGQYTDTQYF	TGTGCCACCAGCAGAGGGGGACAGTACACAGATACGCAGTATTTT
NA	TRBD1	TRBV11-2	TRBJ1-1	CASSPGQGLQGAFF	TGTGCCAGCAGCCCGGGACAGGGGTTACAGGGAGCTTTCTTT
NA	NA	TRBV5-1	TRBJ2-5	CASRGRTGRGEETQYF	TGCGCCAGCAGAGGGAGGACGGGAAGGGGAGAAGAGACCCAGTACTTC
NA	TRBD2	TRBV27	TRBJ2-1	CASSSGLAGANEQFF	TGTGCCAGCAGTTCGGGACTAGCGGGTGCCAATGAGCAGTTCTTC
NA	NA	TRBV5-8	TRBJ1-1	CASSLEGGSEAFF	TGTGCCAGCAGCTTGGAGGGGGGCTCCGAAGCTTTCTTT
NA	TRBD1	TRBV7-3	TRBJ2-3	CASSLTQGEDTQYF	TGTGCCAGCAGCTTAACCCAGGGGGAGGATACGCAGTATTTT
NA	NA	TRBV7-6	TRBJ1-1	CASNLGGNTEAFF	TGTGCCAGCAACTTAGGGGGGAACACTGAAGCTTTCTTT